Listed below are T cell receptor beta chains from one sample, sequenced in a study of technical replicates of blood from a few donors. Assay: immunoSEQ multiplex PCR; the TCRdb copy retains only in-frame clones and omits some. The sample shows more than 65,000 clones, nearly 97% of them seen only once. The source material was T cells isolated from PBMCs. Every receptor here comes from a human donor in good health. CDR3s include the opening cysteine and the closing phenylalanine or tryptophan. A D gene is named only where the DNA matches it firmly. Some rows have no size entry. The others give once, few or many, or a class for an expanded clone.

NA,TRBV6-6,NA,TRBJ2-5,TGTGCCAGCAGTTACTCCTCCCAAGAGACCCAGTACTTC,CASSYSSQETQYF
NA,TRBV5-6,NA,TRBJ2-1,TGTGCCAGCAGCCCCGAACGGCGGGAGCAGTTCTTC,CASSPERREQFF
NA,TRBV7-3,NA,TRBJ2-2,TGTGCCAGCAGCATACGGGGACTTGGGTCAACCGGGGAGCTGTTTTTT,CASSIRGLGSTGELFF
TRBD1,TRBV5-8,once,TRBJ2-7,TGTGCCAGCAGCTGGGGACAGGGGGCCGACGAGCAGTACTTC,CASSWGQGADEQYF
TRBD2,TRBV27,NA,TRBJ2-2,TGTGCCAGCAGTCCGGGACTAGCGGGGGGTTGGGACACCGGGGAGCTGTTTTTT,CASSPGLAGGWDTGELFF
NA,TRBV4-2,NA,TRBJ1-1,TGTGCCAGCAGCTACAGGGTGAACACTGAAGCTTTCTTT,CASSYRVNTEAFF
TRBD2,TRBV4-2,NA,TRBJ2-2,TGTGCCAGCAGCCAAGAGGCCCCGACTAGCGGGAACACCGGGGAGCTGTTTTTT,CASSQEAPTSGNTGELFF
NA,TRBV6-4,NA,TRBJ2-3,TGTGCCAACCCATGGAGCGCAGATACGCAGTATTTT,CANPWSADTQYF
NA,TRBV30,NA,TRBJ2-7,TGTGCCTGGAACCGAGCGACGAAGCAGTACTTC,CAWNRATKQYF
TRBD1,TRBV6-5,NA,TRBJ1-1,TGTGCCAGCAGCCGGGACAGCTCCTTGAACACTGAAGCTTTCTTT,CASSRDSSLNTEAFF
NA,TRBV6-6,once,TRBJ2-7,TGTGCCAGCAGTTCCGGGACACACTCCTACGAGCAGTACTTC,CASSSGTHSYEQYF
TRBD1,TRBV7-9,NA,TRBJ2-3,TGTGCCAGCACCTTGACAGGGAGTCCAGATACGCAGTATTTT,CASTLTGSPDTQYF
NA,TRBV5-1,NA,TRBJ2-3,TGCGCCAGCAGCTTGAGGTATAGTAGCTCAGATACGCAGTATTTT,CASSLRYSSSDTQYF
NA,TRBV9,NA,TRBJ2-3,TGTGCCAGCAGCGTTTTTCTAGATACGCAGTATTTT,CASSVFLDTQYF
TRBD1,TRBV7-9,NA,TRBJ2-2,TGTGCCAGCAGCTCATTCAACCGGGACAGGGGATTGACCGGGGAGCTGTTTTTT,CASSSFNRDRGLTGELFF
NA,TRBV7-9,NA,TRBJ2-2,TGTGCCAGCAGCTATGCAGGGCAGGGCACCGGGGAGCTGTTTTTT,CASSYAGQGTGELFF
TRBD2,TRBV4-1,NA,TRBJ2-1,TGCGCCAGCAGCCAATCGGGACTAGCGGGAAGATACAATGAGCAGTTCTTC,CASSQSGLAGRYNEQFF
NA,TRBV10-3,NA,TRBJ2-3,TGTGCCACCGAACCGGGACTTATCACAGATACGCAGTATTTT,CATEPGLITDTQYF
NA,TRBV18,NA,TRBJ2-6,TGTGCCAGCTCACCATTCAGGGATGGCAGGAAGGACTCTGGGGCCAACGTCCTGACTTTC,CASSPFRDGRKDSGANVLTF
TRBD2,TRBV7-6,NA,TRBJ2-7,TGTGCCAGCAGCTCAAAGACTAGCGGGGGGGCTTACGAGCAGTACTTC,CASSSKTSGGAYEQYF
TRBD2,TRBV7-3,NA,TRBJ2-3,TGTGCCAGCAGCTTAATGGGGGGGGGAACTAGCGGGGGTTACACAGATACGCAGTATTTT,CASSLMGGGTSGGYTDTQYF
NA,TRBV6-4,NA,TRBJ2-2,TGTGCCAGCAGTGACTACCGGGCCGGGGAGCTGTTTTTT,CASSDYRAGELFF
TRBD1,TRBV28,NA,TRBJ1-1,TGTGCCAGCAGACGGGACAGTCCCATGAACACTGAAGCTTTCTTT,CASRRDSPMNTEAFF
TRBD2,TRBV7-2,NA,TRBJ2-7,TGTGCCAGCAGCTCAGCCGGGACTATCCCTTCCGAGCAGTACTTC,CASSSAGTIPSEQYF
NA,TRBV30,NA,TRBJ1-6,TGTGCCTTAGAGTATAATTCACCCCTCCACTTT,CALEYNSPLHF
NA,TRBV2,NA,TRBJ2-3,TGTGCCAGCAGGGGAGGTCCTAGCACAGATACGCAGTATTTT,CASRGGPSTDTQYF
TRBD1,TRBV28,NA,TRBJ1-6,TGTGCCAGCACCGGACAGGGAAGAAGAGATTCACCCCTCCACTTT,CASTGQGRRDSPLHF
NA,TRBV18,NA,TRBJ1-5,TGTGCCAGCTCACCCGAAGGGGTGACAAATCAGCCCCAGCATTTT,CASSPEGVTNQPQHF
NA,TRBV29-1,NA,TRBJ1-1,TGCAGCGTTGATTCGGGGAGGAACACTGAAGCTTTCTTT,CSVDSGRNTEAFF
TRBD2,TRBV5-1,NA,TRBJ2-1,TGCGCCAGCAGCTCCAGAGCGGGAGGCCGTTTCTCCTACAATGAGCAGTTCTTC,CASSSRAGGRFSYNEQFF
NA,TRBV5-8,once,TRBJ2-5,TGTGCCAGCAGCTTGGGGTACGGGTCAGAGACCCAGTACTTC,CASSLGYGSETQYF
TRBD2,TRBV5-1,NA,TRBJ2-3,TGCGCCAGCAGCGGTAGGACTAGTCCCTCGTACACAGATACGCAGTATTTT,CASSGRTSPSYTDTQYF
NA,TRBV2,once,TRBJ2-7,TGTGCCAGCAGTGGTAACTACGAGCAGTACTTC,CASSGNYEQYF
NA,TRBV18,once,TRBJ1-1,TGTGCCAGCTCACCGCAGGGAAACACTGAAGCTTTCTTT,CASSPQGNTEAFF
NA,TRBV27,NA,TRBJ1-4,TGTGCCAGCAGTACCGGGAGGGCAACTAATGAAAAACTGTTTTTT,CASSTGRATNEKLFF
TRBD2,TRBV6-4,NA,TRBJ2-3,TGTGCCAGCAGTGACTCAGCGGGGGGGCCAGATACGCAGTATTTT,CASSDSAGGPDTQYF
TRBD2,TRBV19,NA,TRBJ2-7,TGTGCCAGTGCTAGCGGGGGAGGTCCCTACGAGCAGTACTTC,CASASGGGPYEQYF
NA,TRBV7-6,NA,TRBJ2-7,TGTGCCAGCAGCCGGGACTACAGGGAGGAGCAGTACTTC,CASSRDYREEQYF
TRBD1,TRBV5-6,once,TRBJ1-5,TGTGCCAGCAGCGTAGCCCAGGGGGTGGGACAGCCCCAGCATTTT,CASSVAQGVGQPQHF
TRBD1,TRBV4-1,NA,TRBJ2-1,TGCGCCAGCAGCCCTGGGACAGGGAGGTCCTACAATGAGCAGTTCTTC,CASSPGTGRSYNEQFF
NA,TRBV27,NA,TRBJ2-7,TGTGCCAGCAGTTTGGCGGGCGGGGAGCAGTACTTC,CASSLAGGEQYF
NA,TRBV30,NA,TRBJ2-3,TGTGCCTGGAGTGTATTGCTGGGGACTAGCACAGATACGCAGTATTTT,CAWSVLLGTSTDTQYF
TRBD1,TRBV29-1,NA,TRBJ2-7,TGCAGCGTTGAGGCCGGGGACAGGCCAAGGGAGCAGTACTTC,CSVEAGDRPREQYF
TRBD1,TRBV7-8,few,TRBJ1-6,TGTGCCAGCAGCGAGGGGACAGCACTTAATTCACCCCTCCACTTT,CASSEGTALNSPLHF
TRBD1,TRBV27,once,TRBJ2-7,TGTGCCAGCAGCCCCGGGACAGGGCTGAACGAGCAGTACTTC,CASSPGTGLNEQYF
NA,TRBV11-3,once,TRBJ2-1,TGTGCCAGCTCCCTCGGAGCCGACAATGAGCAGTTCTTC,CASSLGADNEQFF